This TCR beta chain came from a study of memory CD4+ T cells and cytomegalovirus serostatus. Study summary: Healthy Belgian adult donors included roughly ten CMV-positive and about two dozen CMV-negative people.

This clone was counted a few times. Its specificity is not known. TCRdb's copy holds only in-frame clones and misses some; the assay was immunoSEQ multiplex PCR. The table has just over 40,000 clones, around 79% seen once. The sort gate was single viable CD3+CD4+CD8-CD45RO+ cells for memory CD4+ T cells. Study conclusions and caveats: Each of approximately 70 CMV-associated TCRbeta sequences occurred in one to five individuals. Repertoires predicted CMV serostatus with median bootstrapped AUC of about 0.95.

There are 13 residues in the CDR3. Trimming removed 3 bases from V and 4 bases from J, with 7 bases in between. Germline CDR1 is MNHNY and CDR2 is SVGAGI (reference sequence). The source is an adult in good health and CMV-seronegative. This sequence joins TRBV6-6 and TRBJ2-1; D is possibly TRBD1 (5 bases). Sequenced input: memory CD4+ T cells from blood. Here the CDR3 DNA reads TGTGCCAGCAGTTATTCAGGGTACAATGAGCAGTTCTTC. The encoded protein is CASSYSGYNEQFF.